This TCR beta chain was recovered during a study of cytomegalovirus exposure and HLA in healthy donors. Study background: Most donors, roughly 77% of approximately 400 genotyped, fell in the Caucasian-associated ancestry cluster.

Study-level points and caveats: The productive fraction for most TCR beta V segments was about 90% or about 30% in an earlier analysis.

The V and J ends lost 5 bases and 4 bases, in that order; junction bases with no gene match: 15. Germline values: CDR1 SEHNR, CDR2 FQNEAQ (reference sequence). This CDR3 spans 18 amino acids. The PCR was carried out with 60 Vbeta primers and 13 Jbeta primers. The repertoire was sequenced with immunoSEQ multiplex PCR; TCRdb's copy has only in-frame clones and lacks some. This sample has about 160,000 clones, with around 77% found just once. Note on this clone: Antigen: not known.

Nominally healthy donors provided the samples, though records likely missed some immune exposures. The chain links TRBV7-9 to TRBJ2-3; TRBD2 aligns across 10 bases. The sequenced sample consisted of PBMCs. The sequence was collected from a man between 60 and 70 years old in good health and CMV-seronegative. CDR3 in amino acids: CASSALAGDLRRADTQYF. In DNA, the CDR3 is TGTGCCAGCAGCGCTCTAGCGGGGGACCTTAGGAGGGCAGATACGCAGTATTTT.